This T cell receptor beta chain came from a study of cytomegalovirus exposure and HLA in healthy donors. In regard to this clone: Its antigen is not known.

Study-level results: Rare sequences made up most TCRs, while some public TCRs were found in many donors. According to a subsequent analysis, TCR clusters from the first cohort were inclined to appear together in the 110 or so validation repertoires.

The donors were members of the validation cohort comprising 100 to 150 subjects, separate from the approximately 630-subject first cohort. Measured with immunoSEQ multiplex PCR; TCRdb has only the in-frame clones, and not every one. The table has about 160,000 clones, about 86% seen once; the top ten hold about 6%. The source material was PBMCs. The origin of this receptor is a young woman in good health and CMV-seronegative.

The CDR3 here is CASSPSGGRASYEQYF. The CDR3 coding sequence is TGTGCCAGCAGCCCGAGTGGCGGGAGGGCCTCCTACGAGCAGTACTTC. The rearrangement joins TRBV5-5 to TRBJ2-7, with 9 bases that match TRBD2. V lost 4 bases, J lost 0 bases, and 8 bases stayed unmatched. CDR1 SGHKS and CDR2 YYEKEE come from the germline V gene (reference sequence). The length of the CDR3 is 16 residues.